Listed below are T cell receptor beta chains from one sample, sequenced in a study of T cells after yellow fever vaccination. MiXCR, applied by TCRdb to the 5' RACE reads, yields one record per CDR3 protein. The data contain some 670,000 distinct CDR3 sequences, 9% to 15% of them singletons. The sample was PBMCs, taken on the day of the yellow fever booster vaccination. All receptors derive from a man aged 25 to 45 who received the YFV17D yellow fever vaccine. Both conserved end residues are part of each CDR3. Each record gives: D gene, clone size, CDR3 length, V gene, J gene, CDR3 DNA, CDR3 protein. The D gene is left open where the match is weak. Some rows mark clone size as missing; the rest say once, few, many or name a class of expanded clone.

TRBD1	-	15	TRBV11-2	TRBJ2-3	TGTGCCAGCAGCTCCCAGACAGGGGTGCCAGATACGCAGTATTTT	CASSSQTGVPDTQYF
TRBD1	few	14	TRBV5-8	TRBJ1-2	TGTGCCAGCAGCTTGGGACAGGGGCTCTATGGCTACACCTTC	CASSLGQGLYGYTF
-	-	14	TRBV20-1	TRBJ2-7	TGCAGTGCTATCCCGCCCCGCCGAGCCTACGAGCAGTACTTC	CSAIPPRRAYEQYF
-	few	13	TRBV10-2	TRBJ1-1	TGCGCCAGCAGCATGACAGGGAACACTGAAGCTTTCTTT	CASSMTGNTEAFF
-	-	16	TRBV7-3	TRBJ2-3	TGTGCCAGCAGCTTAACTGGCTACCTGATCACAGATACGCAGTATTTT	CASSLTGYLITDTQYF
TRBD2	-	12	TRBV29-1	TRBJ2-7	TGCAGCTTCACTAGCGGGAATTACGAGCAGTACTTC	CSFTSGNYEQYF
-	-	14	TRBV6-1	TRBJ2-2	TGTGCCAGCAGGAGGGAGTTGAACACCGGGGAGCTGTTTTTT	CASRRELNTGELFF
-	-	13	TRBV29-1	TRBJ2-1	TGCAGCTCTTGGGTGGGAACACTTAATGAGCAGTTCTTC	CSSWVGTLNEQFF
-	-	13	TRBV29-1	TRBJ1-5	TGCAGCGTTGTAGGGACTAACGGGGAGCCCCAGCATTTT	CSVVGTNGEPQHF
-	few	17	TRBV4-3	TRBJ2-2	TGCGCCAGCACCCAAGGGGCGGGTTCGAGGAACACCGGGGAGCTGTTTTTT	CASTQGAGSRNTGELFF
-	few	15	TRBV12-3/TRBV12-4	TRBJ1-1	TGTGCCAGCAGTATCCCGCAGGGAGGGATCCCTGAAGCTTTCTTT	CASSIPQGGIPEAFF
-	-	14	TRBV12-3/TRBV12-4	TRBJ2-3	TGTGCCAGCAGACTAAATCCCAGGGACGATACGCAGTATTTT	CASRLNPRDDTQYF
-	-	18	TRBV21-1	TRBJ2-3	TGTGCCAGCAGCGACCCGGGACTAGCGGGAGGAATCACAGATACGCAGTATTTT	CASSDPGLAGGITDTQYF
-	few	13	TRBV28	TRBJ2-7	TGTGCCAGCAGCTTCCAGGGCCTCGGGGAGCAGTACTTC	CASSFQGLGEQYF
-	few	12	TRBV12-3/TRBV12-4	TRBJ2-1	TGTGCCAGCACCAGAGACGGGCGGTCCCAGTTCTTC	CASTRDGRSQFF
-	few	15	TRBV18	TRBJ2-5	TGTGCCAGCTCACCCGGGGCCGAGGCCCAAGAGACCCAGTACTTC	CASSPGAEAQETQYF
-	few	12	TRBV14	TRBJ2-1	TGTGCCAGCAGCCAAGCCGGGGTAAGGCAGTTCTTC	CASSQAGVRQFF
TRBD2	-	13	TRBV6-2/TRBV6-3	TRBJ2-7	TGTGCCAGCCGCCAGCGGGAGTTCTACGAGCAGTACTTC	CASRQREFYEQYF
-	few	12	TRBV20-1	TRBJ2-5	TGCAGTGCTAGAAGGGTCCGGGAGACCCAGTACTTC	CSARRVRETQYF
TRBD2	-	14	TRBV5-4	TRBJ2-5	TGTGCCAGCAGCCTCAGCGGGAGCGCAGAGACCCAGTACTTC	CASSLSGSAETQYF
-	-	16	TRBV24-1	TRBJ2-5	TGTGCCACCAGTGATCGGGGGGCGAGCGGCAGGGAGACCCAGTACTTC	CATSDRGASGRETQYF
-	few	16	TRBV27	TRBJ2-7	TGTGCCAGCAGTAGCCTCAGGGAGTTAAGCTCCTACGAGCAGTACTTC	CASSSLRELSSYEQYF
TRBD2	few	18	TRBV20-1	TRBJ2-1	TGCAGTGCTCCCGGGGGACTAGCGGGAGGGCCAAGACACAATGAGCAGTTCTTC	CSAPGGLAGGPRHNEQFF
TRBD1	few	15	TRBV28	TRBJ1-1	TGTGCCAGCAGGCAAGACAGGGGAATGAACACTGAAGCTTTCTTT	CASRQDRGMNTEAFF
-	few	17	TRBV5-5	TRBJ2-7	TGTGCCAGCAGCACCAACCCGGGCGCTTCTAGCTCCTACGAGCAGTACTTC	CASSTNPGASSSYEQYF
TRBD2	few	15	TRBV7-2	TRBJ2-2	TGTGCCAGCAGCTTAACGGGAGGGCCGTTCGGGGAGCTGTTTTTT	CASSLTGGPFGELFF
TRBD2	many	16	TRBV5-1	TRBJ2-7	TGCGCCAGCAGCCTCTTCGGGGTTGCGGGAGCCTACGAGCAGTACTTC	CASSLFGVAGAYEQYF
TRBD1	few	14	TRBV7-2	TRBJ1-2	TGTGCCAGCAGCCCGCGACAGGGCCGCGGGGGCTACACCTTC	CASSPRQGRGGYTF
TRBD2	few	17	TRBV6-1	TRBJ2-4	TGTGCCAGCAAGGGGGCCGGGGCTAGCGGGAACGGGGACATTCAGTACTTC	CASKGAGASGNGDIQYF
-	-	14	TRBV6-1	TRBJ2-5	TGTGCCAGCCGAACCTCAGTAAAACAAGAGACCCAGTACTTC	CASRTSVKQETQYF
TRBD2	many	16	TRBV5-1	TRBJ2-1	TGCGCCAGCAGCTTTTCCGGGACTAGCGGATACAATGAGCAGTTCTTC	CASSFSGTSGYNEQFF
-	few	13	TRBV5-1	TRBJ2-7	TGCGCCAGCAGCCGGACGGATTCCTACGAGCAGTACTTC	CASSRTDSYEQYF
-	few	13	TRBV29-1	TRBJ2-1	TGCAGCGTTCGGCGACAGTTGGTGAGTGAGCAGTTCTTC	CSVRRQLVSEQFF
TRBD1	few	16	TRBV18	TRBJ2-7	TGTGCCAGCTCAGCCGGACAGGGCGAAGGGACCTACGAGCAGTACTTC	CASSAGQGEGTYEQYF
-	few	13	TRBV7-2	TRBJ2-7	TGTGCCAGCAGCCCCGACAATACTAACGAGCAGTACTTC	CASSPDNTNEQYF
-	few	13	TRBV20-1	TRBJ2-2	TGCAGTGCTGCTTGGCTCGTCGGCGGGGAGCTGTTTTTT	CSAAWLVGGELFF
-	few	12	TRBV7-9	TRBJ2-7	TGTGCCAGCAGCTCCACCTACTACGAGCAGTACTTC	CASSSTYYEQYF
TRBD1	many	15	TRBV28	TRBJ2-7	TGTGCCAGCAGTTCCAGGGACAGCCGAGCCTACGAGCAGTACTTC	CASSSRDSRAYEQYF
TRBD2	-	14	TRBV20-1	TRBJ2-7	TGCAGTGCTACGAACCTTGCCGGGGGGTACGAGCAGTACTTC	CSATNLAGGYEQYF
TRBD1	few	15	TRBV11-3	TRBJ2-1	TGTGCCAGCGCCTCCGGGACAGGGGCTACCAATGAGCAGTTCTTC	CASASGTGATNEQFF
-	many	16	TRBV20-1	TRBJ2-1	TGCAGTGCTAGAGACGCCGGGACTGGTTACTACAATGAGCAGTTCTTC	CSARDAGTGYYNEQFF
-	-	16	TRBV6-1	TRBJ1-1	TGTGCCAGCCGAGGGAACAGGGTGGGACCGAACACTGAAGCTTTCTTT	CASRGNRVGPNTEAFF
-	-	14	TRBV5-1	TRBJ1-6	TGCGCCAGCAGCTTGGGAGCCAAGAATTCACCCCTCCACTTT	CASSLGAKNSPLHF